What follows are 14 T cell receptor beta chains derived from one specimen sequenced in a study of preoperative IRX-2 immunotherapy in early breast cancer. The treatment was: preoperative locoregional IRX-2 cytokine immunotherapy. The data were produced by immunoSEQ multiplex PCR, yet TCRdb's version contains in-frame clones alone and is incomplete. The sample shows around 95,000 clones, 86% of them seen only once. Here the sequenced sample was tumor tissue, taken after IRX-2 immunotherapy. The receptor set was obtained from a human donor with breast cancer.

The J gene is TRBJ2-1, the V gene TRBV6-8; D unresolved. The CDR3 is 17 residues long. The ends were cut back, 1 base at V and 0 bases at J, with 13 bases in the middle. Germline loops: CDR1 MNHGY, CDR2 SAAAGT. The CDR3 DNA reads as TGTGCCAGCAGTTACTGGTCCCCATCTACCTCCTACAATGAGCAGTTCTTC. Its translation: CASSYWSPSTSYNEQFF.

This chain links TRBV11-3 with TRBJ1-1; 11 nucleotides line up with TRBD1. The germline CDR1 and CDR2 sequences are SGHNT and YENEEA. The CDR3 consists of 15 residues. V lost 5 bases and J lost 10; bases outside the gene matches: 12. The CDR3 nucleotides read TGTGCCAGCAGCCCCAGAAATCTCGGGACAGGGGGAGCTTTCTTT. Residues: CASSPRNLGTGGAFF.

CDR3: CASSSSLPGLAGPTDTQYF. The CDR3 DNA follows: TGTGCCAGCAGCTCAAGCCTCCCGGGACTAGCGGGGCCCACAGATACGCAGTATTTT. The V gene is TRBV11-3, the J gene TRBJ2-3; 13 positions agree with TRBD2. The junction had 12 bases not matched to a gene; V was cut back by 4 bases and J by 2 bases. The CDR3 is made up of 19 amino acids. CDR1 is SGHNT and CDR2 is YENEEA in the germline V gene.

The rearrangement links TRBV5-1 to TRBJ2-7; D is ambiguous. CDR1 and CDR2 from the germline V gene are SGHRS and YFSETQ. The CDR3 has 15 residues. V dropped 4 bases and J dropped 1 base, with 15 bases sitting between them. The CDR3 DNA reads as TGCGCCAGCAGCCTCGGGCATAGTCAGTCCTACGAGCAGTACTTC. Protein product: CASSLGHSQSYEQYF. The full variable domain, its missing parts supplied by reference TRBV5-1 and TRBJ2-7, is KAGVTQTPRYLIKTRGQQVTLSCSPISGHRSVSWYQQTPGQGLQFLFEYFSETQRNKGNFPGRFSGRQFSNSRSEMNVSTLELGDSALYLCASSLGHSQSYEQYFGPGTRLTVT.

J is TRBJ2-1 and V is TRBV6-8; 8 bases align to TRBD1. There are 21 residues in the CDR3. The germline V gene encodes CDR1 MNHGY and CDR2 SAAAGT. V was clipped by 2 bases and J by 5 bases; unmatched bases: 23. The CDR3 sequence is CASSYHNLRGLGYTWNNEQFF. As DNA, the CDR3 is TGTGCCAGCAGTTACCACAACCTCAGGGGGCTAGGGTATACGTGGAACAATGAGCAGTTCTTC.

This clone was detected only a few times. The rearrangement joins TRBV5-1 to TRBJ1-1; a possible D gene is TRBD1 (5 bases). V shed 7 bases and J shed 4 bases, with 17 bases lying between them. The CDR3 has 14 residues. CDR1 and CDR2 from the germline V gene are SGHRS and YFSETQ. The CDR3 is CASEEGGGATEAFF. The CDR3, as DNA: TGCGCCAGCGAGGAGGGTGGCGGGGCCACTGAAGCTTTCTTT.

This clone was found once. The rearrangement links TRBV30 to TRBJ2-7, with TRBD1 matching over 12 bases. CDR1 and CDR2 (germline): GTSNPN, SVGIG (reference sequence). The V segment lost 7 bases and the J segment 6 bases; nucleotides outside the gene matches: 10. The CDR3 runs to 14 residues. The CDR3 reads CAYDRDRGQGEQYF. The DNA of the CDR3 is TGTGCCTACGACCGGGACAGGGGGCAGGGCGAGCAGTACTTC.

This chain connects TRBV7-6 to TRBJ2-1, with 9 nucleotides matching TRBD2. The CDR3 length is 16 residues. Germline trimming cut 5 bases from V and 7 bases from J; bases unmatched to any gene: 12. In germline, CDR1 is SGHVS, CDR2 FNYEAQ. CDR3 DNA: TGTGCCAGCAGCCGCACCCTAGCGGGATCATGGAATGAGCAGTTCTTC. Translated, it gives CASSRTLAGSWNEQFF.

The chain combines TRBV29-1 with TRBJ2-3; no firm D call. V lost 5 bases to trimming and J lost 4 bases, with 10 bases between them. The CDR3 spans 12 residues. Germline CDR1 SQVTM, CDR2 ANQGSEA. The CDR3, as DNA: TGCAGCGTTCGGGTGACCGCAGATACGCAGTATTTT. As protein: CSVRVTADTQYF.

The chain recombines TRBV6-8 with TRBJ1-5, with 9 bases identical to TRBD1. The CDR3 extends over 16 amino acids. V lost 5 bases, J lost 2 bases, and 7 bases stayed unmatched. CDR1 and CDR2 (germline): MNHGY, SAAAGT. Here the CDR3 DNA reads TGTGCCAGCAGTGTAAGCAGGACAGGGGGCAATCAGCCCCAGCATTTT. It encodes CASSVSRTGGNQPQHF.

This chain links TRBV22-1 with TRBJ2-7; the listed D gene, TRBD1, was not tested against the DNA. TRBV22-1 is a pseudogene. The CDR3 is 14 residues long. The CDR3 region has the DNA TGTGCCAGCAGTTCGGGGACAGGGGCCTACGAGCAGTACTTC. It specifies CASSSGTGAYEQYF.

The J gene is TRBJ1-2, the V gene TRBV5-1, with D hard to call. Per the germline V gene, CDR1 is SGHRS and CDR2 is YFSETQ. This CDR3 region has 16 residues. V was shortened by 0 bases and J by 4 bases, with 16 bases between the two germline ends. The CDR3 protein is CASSLEYRALAYGYTF. The DNA of the CDR3 is TGCGCCAGCAGCTTGGAGTATAGGGCGTTGGCCTATGGCTACACCTTC.

Here the CDR3 DNA reads TGTGCCAGCAGCCAAGTTGGGACAGGGGTAAAGACCCAGTACTTC. Translated, it gives CASSQVGTGVKTQYF. This chain uses TRBV14 with TRBJ2-5, with 10 positions matching TRBD1. The CDR3 consists of 15 residues. The junction had 5 bases not matched to a gene; V was cut back by 1 base and J by 6 bases. Germline V gene lookup returns CDR1 SGHDN and CDR2 FVKESK.

V and J are TRBV18 and TRBJ1-5, with TRBD1 matching over 8 bases. J lost 7 bases, V lost 2 bases, and 7 bases had no gene match. The length of the CDR3 is 15 residues. Germline CDR1 and CDR2: KGHSH and LQKENI. CDR3 amino acids: CASSPKGQGGQPQHF. CDR3 DNA: TGTGCCAGCTCACCAAAAGGACAGGGCGGACAGCCCCAGCATTTT.